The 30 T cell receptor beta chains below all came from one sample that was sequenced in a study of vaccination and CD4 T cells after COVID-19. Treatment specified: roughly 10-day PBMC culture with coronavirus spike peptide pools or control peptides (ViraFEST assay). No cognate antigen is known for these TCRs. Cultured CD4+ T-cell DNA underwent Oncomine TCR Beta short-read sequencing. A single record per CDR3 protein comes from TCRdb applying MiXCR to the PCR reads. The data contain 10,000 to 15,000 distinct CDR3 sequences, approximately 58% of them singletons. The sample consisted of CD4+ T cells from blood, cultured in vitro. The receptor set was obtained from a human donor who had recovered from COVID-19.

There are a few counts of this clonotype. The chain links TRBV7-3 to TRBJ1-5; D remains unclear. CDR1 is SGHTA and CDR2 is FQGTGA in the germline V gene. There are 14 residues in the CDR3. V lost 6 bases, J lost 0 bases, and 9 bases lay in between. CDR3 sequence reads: CASRSFYSNQPQHF. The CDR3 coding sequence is TGTGCCAGCAGGTCCTTTTATAGCAATCAGCCCCAGCATTTT.

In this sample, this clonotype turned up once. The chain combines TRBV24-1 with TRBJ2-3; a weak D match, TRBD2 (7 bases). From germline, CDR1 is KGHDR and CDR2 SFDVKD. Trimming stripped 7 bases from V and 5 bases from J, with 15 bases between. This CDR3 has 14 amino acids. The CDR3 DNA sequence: TGTGCCACCAGGGGGGCGGGAGCCGTAGATACGCAGTATTTT. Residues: CATRGAGAVDTQYF.

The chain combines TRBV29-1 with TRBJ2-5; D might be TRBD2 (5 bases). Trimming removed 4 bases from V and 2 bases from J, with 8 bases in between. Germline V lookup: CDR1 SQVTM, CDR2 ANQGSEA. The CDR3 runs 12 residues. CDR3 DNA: TGCAGCGTTGGGCGGGCACAAGAGACCCAGTACTTC. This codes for CSVGRAQETQYF.

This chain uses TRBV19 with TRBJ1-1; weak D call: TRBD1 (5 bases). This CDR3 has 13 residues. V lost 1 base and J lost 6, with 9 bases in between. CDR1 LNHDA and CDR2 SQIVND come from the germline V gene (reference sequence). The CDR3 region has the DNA TGTGCCAGTAGTATAGTACGGGGGGCTGAAGCTTTCTTT. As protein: CASSIVRGAEAFF.

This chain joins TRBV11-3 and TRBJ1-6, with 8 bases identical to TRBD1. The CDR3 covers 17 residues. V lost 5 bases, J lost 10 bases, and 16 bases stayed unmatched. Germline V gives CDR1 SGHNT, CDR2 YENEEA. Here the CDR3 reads CASSRGGLGQEESPLHF. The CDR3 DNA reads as TGTGCCAGCAGCAGGGGGGGTCTGGGACAGGAGGAATCACCCCTCCACTTT.

The DNA for the CDR3 is TGTGCCAGTTCGGACAGCGCTTTAGAAAAACTGTTTTTT. As protein: CASSDSALEKLFF. V usage is TRBV19 and J usage is TRBJ1-4; D is perhaps TRBD1 (6 bases). Germline lookup yields CDR1 LNHDA and CDR2 SQIVND (reference sequence). The CDR3 has 13 amino acids. The V gene lost 8 bases and the J gene lost 8 bases, with 15 bases spanning the gap.

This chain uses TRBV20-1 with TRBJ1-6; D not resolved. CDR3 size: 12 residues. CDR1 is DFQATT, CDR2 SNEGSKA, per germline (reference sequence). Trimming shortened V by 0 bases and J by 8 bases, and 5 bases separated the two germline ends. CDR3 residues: CSARDNHSPLHF. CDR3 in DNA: TGCAGTGCTAGAGATAATCATTCACCCCTCCACTTT.

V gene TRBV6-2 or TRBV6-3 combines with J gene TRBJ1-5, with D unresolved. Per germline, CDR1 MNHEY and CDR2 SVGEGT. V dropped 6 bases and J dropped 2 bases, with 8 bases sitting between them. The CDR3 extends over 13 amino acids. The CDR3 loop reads CASSPIGNQPQHF. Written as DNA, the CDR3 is TGTGCCAGCAGCCCAATAGGCAATCAGCCCCAGCATTTT.

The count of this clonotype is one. In DNA form, the CDR3 reads TGCGCCAGCAGCTTAAGGGGTGAGCGTGGTGGCTACACCTTC. The encoded protein is CASSLRGERGGYTF. The chain carries TRBV5-1 and TRBJ1-2, with D perhaps TRBD1 (5 bases). From germline, CDR1 is SGHRS and CDR2 YFSETQ. The length of the CDR3 is 14 residues. Trimming pared 2 bases from V and 7 bases from J, leaving 15 bases between.

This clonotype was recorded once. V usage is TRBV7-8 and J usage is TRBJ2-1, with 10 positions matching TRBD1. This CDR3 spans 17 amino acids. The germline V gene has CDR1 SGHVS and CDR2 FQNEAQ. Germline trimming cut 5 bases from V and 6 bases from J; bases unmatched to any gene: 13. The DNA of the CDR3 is TGTGCCAGCAGCCTCACTCCCTGGGACAGGGGTCTCAATGAGCAGTTCTTC. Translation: CASSLTPWDRGLNEQFF.

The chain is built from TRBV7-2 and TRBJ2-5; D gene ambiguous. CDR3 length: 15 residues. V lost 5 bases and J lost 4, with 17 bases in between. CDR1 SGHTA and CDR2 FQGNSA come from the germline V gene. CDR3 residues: CASSLGPQVGETQYF. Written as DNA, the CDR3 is TGTGCCAGCAGCCTCGGCCCTCAGGTGGGAGAGACCCAGTACTTC.

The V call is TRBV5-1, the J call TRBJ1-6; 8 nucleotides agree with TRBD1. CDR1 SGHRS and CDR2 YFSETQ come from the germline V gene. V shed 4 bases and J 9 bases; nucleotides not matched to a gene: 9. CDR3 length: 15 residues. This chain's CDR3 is CASSPTQGAGSPLHF. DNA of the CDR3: TGCGCCAGCAGCCCAACGCAGGGGGCAGGTTCACCCCTCCACTTT.

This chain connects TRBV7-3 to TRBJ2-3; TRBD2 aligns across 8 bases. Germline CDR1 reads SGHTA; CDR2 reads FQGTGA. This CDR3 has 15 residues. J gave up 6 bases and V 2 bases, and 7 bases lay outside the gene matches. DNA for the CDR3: TGTGCCAGCAGCTTATTCGGGACTAGTACGGATACGCAGTATTTT. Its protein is CASSLFGTSTDTQYF.

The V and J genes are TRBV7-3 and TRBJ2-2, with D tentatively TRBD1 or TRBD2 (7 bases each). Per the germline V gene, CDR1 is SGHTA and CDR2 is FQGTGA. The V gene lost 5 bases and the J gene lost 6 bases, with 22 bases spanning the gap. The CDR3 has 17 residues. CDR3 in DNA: TGTGCCAGCAGCACTCCGGGGGGACCAGGGGGGGCCGGGGAGCTGTTTTTT. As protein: CASSTPGGPGGAGELFF.

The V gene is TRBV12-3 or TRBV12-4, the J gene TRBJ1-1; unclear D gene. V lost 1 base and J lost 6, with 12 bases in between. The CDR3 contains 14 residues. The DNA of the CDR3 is TGTGCCAGCAGTTTAGTGGCGGTGTCACCTGAAGCTTTCTTT. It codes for CASSLVAVSPEAFF.

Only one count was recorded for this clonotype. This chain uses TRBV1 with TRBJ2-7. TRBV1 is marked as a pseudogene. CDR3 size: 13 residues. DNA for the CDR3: TGCACCAGCAGCCAAGGGCAGCCCTACGAGCAGTACTTC. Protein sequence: CTSSQGQPYEQYF.

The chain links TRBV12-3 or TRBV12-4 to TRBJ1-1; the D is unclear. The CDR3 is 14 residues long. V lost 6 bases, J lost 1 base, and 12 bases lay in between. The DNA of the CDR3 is TGTGCCAGCAGCCCCCGGGAGGGGAACACTGAAGCTTTCTTT. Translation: CASSPREGNTEAFF.

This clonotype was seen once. CDR3 bases: TGCGCCAGCAGCCAAGGATATGGAGGGTTCGAGGAGACCCAGTACTTC. Translating gives CASSQGYGGFEETQYF. The chain couples TRBV4-1 to TRBJ2-5; a weak D match, TRBD2 (6 bases). The CDR3 length is 16 residues. Germline lookup yields CDR1 MGHRA and CDR2 YSYEKL. V was cut by 1 base and J by 5 bases, with 17 bases left in between.

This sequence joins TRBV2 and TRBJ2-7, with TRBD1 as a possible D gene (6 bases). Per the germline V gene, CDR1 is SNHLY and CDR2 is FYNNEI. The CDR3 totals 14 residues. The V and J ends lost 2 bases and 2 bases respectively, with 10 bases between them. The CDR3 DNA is TGTGCCAGCAGTGAAACCAGGACAGCCTACGAGCAGTACTTC. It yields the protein CASSETRTAYEQYF.

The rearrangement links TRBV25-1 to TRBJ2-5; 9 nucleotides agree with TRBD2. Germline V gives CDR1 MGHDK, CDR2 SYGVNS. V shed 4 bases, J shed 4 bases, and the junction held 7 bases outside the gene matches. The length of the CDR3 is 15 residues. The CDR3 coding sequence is TGTGCCAGCAGTGTCGGTAGCGGGAGCCGAGAGACCCAGTACTTC. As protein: CASSVGSGSRETQYF.

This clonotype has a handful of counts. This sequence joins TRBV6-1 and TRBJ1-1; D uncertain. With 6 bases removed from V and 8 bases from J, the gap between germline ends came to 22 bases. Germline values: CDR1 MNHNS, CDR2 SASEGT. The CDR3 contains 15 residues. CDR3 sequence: CASSLVTGGSSEAFF. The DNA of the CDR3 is TGTGCCAGCAGCCTGGTTACCGGTGGAAGTTCAGAAGCTTTCTTT.

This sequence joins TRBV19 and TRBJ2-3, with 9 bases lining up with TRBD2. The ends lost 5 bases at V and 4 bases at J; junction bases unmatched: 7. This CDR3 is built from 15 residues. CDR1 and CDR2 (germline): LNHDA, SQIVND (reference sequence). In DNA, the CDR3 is TGTGCCAGTAGTGCTAGCGGGATCGTCCCAGATACGCAGTATTTT. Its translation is CASSASGIVPDTQYF.

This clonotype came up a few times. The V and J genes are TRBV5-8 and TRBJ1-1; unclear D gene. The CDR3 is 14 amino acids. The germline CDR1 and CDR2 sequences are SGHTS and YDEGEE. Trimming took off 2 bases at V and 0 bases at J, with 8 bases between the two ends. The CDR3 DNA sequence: TGTGCCAGCAGCTTTCTACTCCTGAACACTGAAGCTTTCTTT. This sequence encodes CASSFLLLNTEAFF.

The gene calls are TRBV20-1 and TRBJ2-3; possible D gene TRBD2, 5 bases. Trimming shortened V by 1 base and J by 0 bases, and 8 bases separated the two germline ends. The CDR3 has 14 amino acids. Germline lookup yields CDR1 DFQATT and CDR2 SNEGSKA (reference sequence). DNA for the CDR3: TGCAGTGCTAGAGCATCGGGAAGCACAGATACGCAGTATTTT. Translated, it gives CSARASGSTDTQYF.

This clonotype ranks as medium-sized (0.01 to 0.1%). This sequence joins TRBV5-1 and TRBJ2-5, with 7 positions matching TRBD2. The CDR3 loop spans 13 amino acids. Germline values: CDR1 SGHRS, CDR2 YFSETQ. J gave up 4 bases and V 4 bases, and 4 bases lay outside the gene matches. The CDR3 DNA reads TGCGCCAGCAGCGGGAGGGCGGGAGAGACCCAGTACTTC. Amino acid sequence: CASSGRAGETQYF.

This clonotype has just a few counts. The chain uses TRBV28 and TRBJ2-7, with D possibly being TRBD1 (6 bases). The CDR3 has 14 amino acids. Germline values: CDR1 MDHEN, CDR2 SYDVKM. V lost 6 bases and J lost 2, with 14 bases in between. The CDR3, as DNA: TGTGCCAGCAGCTTGGGGACACCTCCCTACGAGCAGTACTTC. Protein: CASSLGTPPYEQYF.

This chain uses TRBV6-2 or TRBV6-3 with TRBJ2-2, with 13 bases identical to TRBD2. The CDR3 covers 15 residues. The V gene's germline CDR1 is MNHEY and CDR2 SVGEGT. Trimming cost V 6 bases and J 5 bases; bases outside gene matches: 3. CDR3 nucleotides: TGTGCCAGCAGGGGGACTAGCGGGAAAACCGGGGAGCTGTTTTTT. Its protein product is CASRGTSGKTGELFF.

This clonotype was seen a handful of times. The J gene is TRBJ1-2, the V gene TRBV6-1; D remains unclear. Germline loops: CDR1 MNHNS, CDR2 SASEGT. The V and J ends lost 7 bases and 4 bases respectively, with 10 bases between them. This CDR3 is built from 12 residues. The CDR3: CASTTSIYGYTF. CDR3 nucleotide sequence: TGTGCCAGCACTACGAGTATCTATGGCTACACCTTC.

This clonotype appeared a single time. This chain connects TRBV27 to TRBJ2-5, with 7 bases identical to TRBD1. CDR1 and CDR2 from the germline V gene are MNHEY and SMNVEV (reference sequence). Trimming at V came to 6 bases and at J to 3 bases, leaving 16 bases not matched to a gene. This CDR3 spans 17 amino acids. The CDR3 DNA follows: TGTGCCAGCAGAGACGTGGCACCCGGGACAGCTAAAGAGACCCAGTACTTC. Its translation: CASRDVAPGTAKETQYF.

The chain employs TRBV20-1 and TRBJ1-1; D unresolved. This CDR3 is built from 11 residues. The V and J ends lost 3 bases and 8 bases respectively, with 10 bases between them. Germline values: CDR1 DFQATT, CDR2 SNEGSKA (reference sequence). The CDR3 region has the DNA TGCAGTGCTAGTGGCCCGGGGGAAGCTTTCTTT. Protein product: CSASGPGEAFF.